What follows is one T cell receptor (beta chain) and its context. What it binds is not known. This specimen comes from a study of cytomegalovirus exposure and HLA in healthy donors. Study-wide points: What TCR beta sequences reportedly achieved was accurate prediction of HLA-A and HLA-B alleles in most subjects. The authors later linked a missense DCLRE1C variant to TCR beta V- and J-gene trimming.

CDR1 and CDR2 from the germline V gene are SGHTA and FQGTGA. V was cut by 1 base and J by 0 bases, with 10 bases left in between. CDR3 length: 16 amino acids. PCR involved 60 Vbeta and 13 Jbeta primers. Produced via immunoSEQ multiplex PCR; TCRdb's table is partial and in-frame only. The sample shows around 170,000 clones, around 86% of them seen only once. The clonotype originates from a woman under 30 in good health and CMV-seronegative. This sequence joins TRBV7-3 and TRBJ2-1; D is undetermined. Sequencing was carried out using PBMCs. The CDR3 sequence: CASSLKATPSYNEQFF. The DNA of the CDR3 is TGTGCCAGCAGCTTAAAAGCGACGCCCTCCTACAATGAGCAGTTCTTC.